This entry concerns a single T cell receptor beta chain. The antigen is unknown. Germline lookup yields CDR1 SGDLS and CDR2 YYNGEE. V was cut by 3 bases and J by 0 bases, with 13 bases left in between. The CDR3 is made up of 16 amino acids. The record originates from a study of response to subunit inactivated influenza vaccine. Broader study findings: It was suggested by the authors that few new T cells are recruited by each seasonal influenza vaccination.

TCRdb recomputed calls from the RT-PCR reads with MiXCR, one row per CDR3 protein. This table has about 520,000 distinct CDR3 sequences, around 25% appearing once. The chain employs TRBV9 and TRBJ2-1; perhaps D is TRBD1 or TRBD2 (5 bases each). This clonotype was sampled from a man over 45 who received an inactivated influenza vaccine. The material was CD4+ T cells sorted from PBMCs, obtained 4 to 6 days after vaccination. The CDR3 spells CASSARGLSSYNEQFF. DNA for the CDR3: TGTGCCAGCAGCGCCCGGGGCCTAAGCTCCTACAATGAGCAGTTCTTC.